The 17 T cell receptor beta chains listed next were all sequenced from one sample in a study of regulatory T cells in long-lasting Graves disease. Library construction for TCR beta used iRepertoire HTBI primers and Arm-PCR of CDR3 regions. TCRdb reanalysed the multiplex PCR reads using MiXCR and keeps one entry per CDR3 protein. This sample yields a few hundred thousand distinct CDR3 sequences, of which 23% are seen a single time; roughly a quarter belongs to the top ten. Sample time point: persistent/refractory GD, antithyroid drugs over 5 years with positive TRAb. From PBMCs, RNA was extracted and then used to make the TCR library. Here the sequenced sample was peripheral blood mononuclear cells (PBMCs), taken when the disease was refractory, from a patient treated with antithyroid drugs. These receptors came from a female donor with Graves disease.

Points on this clonotype: One base away lies a much larger clone, so this may be a sequencing read error. V and J are TRBV7-2 and TRBJ2-5; D is perhaps TRBD2 (5 bases). The ends were cut back, 5 bases at V and 4 bases at J, with 11 bases in the middle. The CDR3 covers 13 residues. Germline V CDR1 and CDR2: SGHTA, FQGNSA. The CDR3 DNA reads TGTGCCAGCAGCCCTGAACGGGGAGAGACCCAGTACTTC. It encodes CASSPERGETQYF.

Ten or more counts support this clonotype. The gene calls are TRBV27 and TRBJ1-2; no definite D call. V lost 4 bases to trimming and J lost 4 bases, with 16 bases between them. This CDR3 is 15 amino acids long. Germline lookup yields CDR1 MNHEY and CDR2 SMNVEV (reference sequence). The CDR3 sequence is CASSSGVTAPYGYTF. The CDR3 DNA reads as TGTGCCAGCAGTTCCGGGGTGACGGCGCCCTATGGCTACACCTTC.

The rearrangement joins TRBV9 to TRBJ2-7; 13 bases agree with TRBD2. Trimming removed 0 bases from V and 2 bases from J; junction bases left unmatched: 2. The CDR3 length is 16 residues. CDR1 is SGDLS and CDR2 is YYNGEE in the germline V gene. CDR3 in DNA: TGTGCCAGCAGCGTAGCTGGGACTAGCGGGACCTACGAGCAGTACTTC. Translation: CASSVAGTSGTYEQYF.

This clonotype came up many times. The CDR3 sequence is CASSLGTPFSYEQYF. DNA for the CDR3: TGTGCCAGCAGTTTAGGCACACCTTTCTCCTACGAGCAGTACTTC. V gene TRBV27 combines with J gene TRBJ2-7; D remains ambiguous. Germline-derived CDR1 and CDR2 are MNHEY and SMNVEV (reference sequence). Trimming took off 2 bases at V and 0 bases at J, with 11 bases between the two ends. CDR3 length: 15 residues.

This clonotype was found many times. The chain recombines TRBV10-1 with TRBJ1-4; a weak D match, TRBD1 (5 bases). The ends were cut back, 4 bases at V and 4 bases at J, with 10 bases in the middle. The CDR3 is 14 amino acids. Germline CDR1 and CDR2: WNHNN and SYGVQD (reference sequence). The CDR3 is CASSAATDNEKLFF. CDR3 sequence (DNA): TGCGCCAGCAGTGCGGCGACAGATAATGAAAAACTGTTTTTT.

The rearrangement joins TRBV19 to TRBJ1-1, with unresolved D. CDR3 length: 13 amino acids. Trimming stripped 1 base from V and 5 bases from J, with 8 bases between. Per germline, CDR1 LNHDA and CDR2 SQIVND (reference sequence). The CDR3 region is CASSIGVGTEAFF. The CDR3 DNA follows: TGTGCCAGTAGTATAGGGGTAGGAACTGAAGCTTTCTTT.

The genes are TRBV20-1 and TRBJ2-1, with 10 bases aligning to TRBD2. Germline assignment: CDR1 DFQATT and CDR2 SNEGSKA (reference sequence). V lost 3 bases to trimming and J lost 0 bases; unmatched junction nucleotides: 2. This CDR3 spans 15 amino acids. CDR3: CSASPSGGSYNEQFF. CDR3 coding DNA: TGCAGTGCTAGTCCTAGCGGGGGCTCCTACAATGAGCAGTTCTTC.

This clonotype was detected many times. The chain combines TRBV7-2 with TRBJ2-5; no definite D call. Germline V gene sequence: CDR1 SGHTA, CDR2 FQGNSA. The CDR3 contains 13 residues. Trimming pared 6 bases from V and 3 bases from J, leaving 11 bases between. This chain's CDR3 is CASSRSVEETQYF. Written as DNA, the CDR3 is TGTGCCAGCAGTAGGTCAGTTGAAGAGACCCAGTACTTC.

This clonotype was seen repeatedly, ten times or more. The V gene is TRBV2, the J gene TRBJ1-2, with D possibly TRBD1 on 6 matching bases. Between the trimmed V and J ends, which lost 3 bases and 0 bases, there was a span of 14 bases. Germline V CDR1 and CDR2: SNHLY, FYNNEI. The CDR3 spans 16 residues. The CDR3 protein is CASSEEGGDTNYGYTF. The CDR3 DNA reads TGTGCCAGCAGTGAGGAGGGGGGGGATACTAACTATGGCTACACCTTC.

This clonotype was found a few times. The genes are TRBV4-1 and TRBJ1-5; 7 nucleotides match TRBD1. CDR1 and CDR2 (germline): MGHRA, YSYEKL. V dropped 5 bases and J dropped 4; count of bases not matched to a gene: 5. CDR3 length: 14 residues. The CDR3 is CASSVRDRNQPQHF. CDR3 DNA sequence: TGCGCCAGCAGCGTACGGGACAGAAATCAGCCCCAGCATTTT.

This clonotype showed up just a few times. The CDR3 DNA follows: TGCGCCAGCAGCTTGGCCCCAGGTGCGAACACCGGGGAGCTGTTTTTT. As protein: CASSLAPGANTGELFF. The chain recombines TRBV5-1 with TRBJ2-2; D not resolved. The CDR3 covers 16 residues. In germline, CDR1 is SGHRS, CDR2 YFSETQ. V dropped 0 bases and J dropped 0 bases, with 9 bases sitting between them.

The chain couples TRBV29-1 to TRBJ2-5; possibly TRBD1 for D (5 bases). Germline CDR1 is SQVTM and CDR2 is ANQGSEA. V dropped 1 base and J dropped 7 bases, with 16 bases sitting between them. CDR3 length: 14 amino acids. The CDR3 nucleotides read TGCAGCGTTGAAGGGGTCGGCAGGGCAGGGACCCAGTACTTC. It specifies CSVEGVGRAGTQYF.

This chain links TRBV5-1 with TRBJ2-1, with TRBD1 identical over 11 bases. Unmatched junction bases numbered 2, after V lost 0 bases and J lost 0 bases. This CDR3 is built from 17 residues. Looked up from germline, CDR1 is SGHRS and CDR2 is YFSETQ. The CDR3 DNA sequence: TGCGCCAGCAGCTTGGGCGGACAGGGGGCCTCCTACAATGAGCAGTTCTTC. It translates to CASSLGGQGASYNEQFF.

About this clonotype: A much larger clone lies one base from this, so it may be a read error. The chain employs TRBV6-1 and TRBJ2-7; D is perhaps TRBD2 (6 bases). The germline gives CDR1 MNHNS, CDR2 SASEGT. This CDR3 region has 14 residues. Trimming shortened V by 6 bases and J by 4 bases, and 16 bases separated the two germline ends. CDR3 DNA: TGTGCCAGCAGCCGCGGGACTGGCACGTACGAGCAGTACTTC. Amino acids: CASSRGTGTYEQYF.

At least ten counts were recorded for this clonotype. The CDR3, as DNA: TGTGCCAGCGAGCCCCCAGCGAACACCGGGGAGCTGTTTTTT. Translated, it gives CASEPPANTGELFF. The V call is TRBV28, the J call TRBJ2-2; D is unresolved. The CDR3 is made up of 14 amino acids. The V end lost 8 bases, the J end lost 0 bases, and 10 bases lay between the germline ends. The germline CDR1 and CDR2 sequences are MDHEN and SYDVKM.

The CDR3 here is CSARDRSDYGYTF. CDR3 DNA sequence: TGCAGTGCTAGAGATAGATCAGACTATGGCTACACCTTC. The J gene is TRBJ1-2, the V gene TRBV20-1; D not resolved. CDR1 is DFQATT and CDR2 is SNEGSKA in the germline V gene (reference sequence). The CDR3 is 13 amino acids. Trimming pared 0 bases from V and 3 bases from J, leaving 8 bases between.

The rearrangement links TRBV10-3 to TRBJ2-2, with unresolved D. CDR3 length: 12 residues. CDR1 and CDR2 (germline): ENHRY, SYGVKD. The V and J ends lost 5 bases and 7 bases respectively, with 8 bases between them. CDR3 loop: CAISLNGGELFF. The CDR3, as DNA: TGTGCCATCAGTTTAAACGGCGGGGAGCTGTTTTTT.